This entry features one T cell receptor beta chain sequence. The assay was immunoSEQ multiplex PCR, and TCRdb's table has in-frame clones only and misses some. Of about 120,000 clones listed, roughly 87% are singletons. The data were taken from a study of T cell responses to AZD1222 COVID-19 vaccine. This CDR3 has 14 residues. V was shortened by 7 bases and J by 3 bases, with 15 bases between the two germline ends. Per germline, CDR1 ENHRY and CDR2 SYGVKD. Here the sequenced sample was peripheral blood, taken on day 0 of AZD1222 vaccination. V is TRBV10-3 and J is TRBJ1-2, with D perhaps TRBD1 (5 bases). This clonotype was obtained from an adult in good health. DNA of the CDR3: TGTGCCATCAACCCGGGACTGACCGACTATGGCTACACCTTC. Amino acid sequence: CAINPGLTDYGYTF.